This paragraph reports one T cell receptor (beta chain). The data stem from a study of radiotherapy plus CTLA-4 blockade in lung cancer. Germline lookup yields CDR1 SGHAT and CDR2 FQNNGV. Trimming left V 5 bases short and J 3 bases short, with 5 bases between. This CDR3 region has 11 residues. Data came from immunoSEQ multiplex PCR; TCRdb stores just in-frame clones and leaves some out. The data show roughly 110,000 clones, approximately 87% seen once. The sequenced sample was peripheral blood, obtained from a patient treated with radiotherapy plus ipilimumab. The chain carries TRBV11-2 and TRBJ2-7; D gene unclear. The source of this sequence is a human donor with non-small cell lung cancer that progressed on radiotherapy plus ipilimumab. Some clones in this sample may be carry-over from other donors' samples. In DNA, the CDR3 is TGTGCCAGCAGCGCCTACTACGAGCAGTACTTC. Its translation is CASSAYYEQYF.